This T cell receptor (beta chain) originates from a study of identical twins. General study findings and limits: The study found excess low generation probability among twin-shared out-of-frame alpha sequences. Zero-insertion results could be subject to partial confounding by invariant MAIT and iNKT cells. The study found that models underestimated out-of-frame TCR alpha sharing in monozygotic twins.

Note on this clonotype: Its specificity is unknown.

Every one of the donors was a healthy Caucasian. TCRdb ran MiXCR on the 5' RACE reads and lists one entry per CDR3 protein. The sample comprises approximately 260,000 distinct CDR3 sequences, around 15% of which are singletons, and 8.8% rests with the top ten. Deletions cut 0 bases from V and 4 bases from J, with 17 bases between. Germline-derived CDR1 and CDR2 are LGHDT and YNNKEL (reference sequence). This CDR3 has 17 residues. This TCR derives from a woman in her late teens or twenties in good health. The sample comprised memory (CD45RO+) T cells sorted from blood. The gene calls are TRBV3-1 and TRBJ2-3; D may match TRBD1 or TRBD2 (5 bases each). Written as DNA, the CDR3 is TGTGCCAGCAGCCAAGATCCGTGGACTCGAGGGGCAGATACGCAGTATTTT. Protein sequence: CASSQDPWTRGADTQYF.